These 2 T cell receptor beta chains share one sample of origin, sequenced in a study of control samples from healthy donors and cancer patients. Measured with immunoSEQ multiplex PCR; TCRdb has only the in-frame clones, and not every one. The data show about 73,000 clones, more than 85% seen once. The material sequenced was blood. Receptors were obtained from a woman between 50 and 59 years old in good health.

A few counts support this clone. Within the sample, other DNA sequences also encode this same CDR3. The chain combines TRBV12-3 or TRBV12-4 with TRBJ2-7, with D hard to call. The V end lost 3 bases, the J end lost 3 bases, and 3 bases lay between the germline ends. The CDR3 has 11 amino acids. DNA of the CDR3: TGTGCCAGCAGTTTGGGCTACGAGCAGTACTTC. Amino acid sequence: CASSLGYEQYF.

The CDR3 sequence: CASSPWGTRSYNEQFF. In DNA, the CDR3 is TGTGCCAGCAGTCCCTGGGGGACCCGGTCTTACAATGAGCAGTTCTTC. The genes are TRBV28 and TRBJ2-1; the D call may be TRBD1 or TRBD2 (5 bases each). Looked up from germline, CDR1 is MDHEN and CDR2 is SYDVKM. The CDR3 sequence is 16 residues long. V gave up 5 bases and J gave up 4 bases, with 18 bases separating them.